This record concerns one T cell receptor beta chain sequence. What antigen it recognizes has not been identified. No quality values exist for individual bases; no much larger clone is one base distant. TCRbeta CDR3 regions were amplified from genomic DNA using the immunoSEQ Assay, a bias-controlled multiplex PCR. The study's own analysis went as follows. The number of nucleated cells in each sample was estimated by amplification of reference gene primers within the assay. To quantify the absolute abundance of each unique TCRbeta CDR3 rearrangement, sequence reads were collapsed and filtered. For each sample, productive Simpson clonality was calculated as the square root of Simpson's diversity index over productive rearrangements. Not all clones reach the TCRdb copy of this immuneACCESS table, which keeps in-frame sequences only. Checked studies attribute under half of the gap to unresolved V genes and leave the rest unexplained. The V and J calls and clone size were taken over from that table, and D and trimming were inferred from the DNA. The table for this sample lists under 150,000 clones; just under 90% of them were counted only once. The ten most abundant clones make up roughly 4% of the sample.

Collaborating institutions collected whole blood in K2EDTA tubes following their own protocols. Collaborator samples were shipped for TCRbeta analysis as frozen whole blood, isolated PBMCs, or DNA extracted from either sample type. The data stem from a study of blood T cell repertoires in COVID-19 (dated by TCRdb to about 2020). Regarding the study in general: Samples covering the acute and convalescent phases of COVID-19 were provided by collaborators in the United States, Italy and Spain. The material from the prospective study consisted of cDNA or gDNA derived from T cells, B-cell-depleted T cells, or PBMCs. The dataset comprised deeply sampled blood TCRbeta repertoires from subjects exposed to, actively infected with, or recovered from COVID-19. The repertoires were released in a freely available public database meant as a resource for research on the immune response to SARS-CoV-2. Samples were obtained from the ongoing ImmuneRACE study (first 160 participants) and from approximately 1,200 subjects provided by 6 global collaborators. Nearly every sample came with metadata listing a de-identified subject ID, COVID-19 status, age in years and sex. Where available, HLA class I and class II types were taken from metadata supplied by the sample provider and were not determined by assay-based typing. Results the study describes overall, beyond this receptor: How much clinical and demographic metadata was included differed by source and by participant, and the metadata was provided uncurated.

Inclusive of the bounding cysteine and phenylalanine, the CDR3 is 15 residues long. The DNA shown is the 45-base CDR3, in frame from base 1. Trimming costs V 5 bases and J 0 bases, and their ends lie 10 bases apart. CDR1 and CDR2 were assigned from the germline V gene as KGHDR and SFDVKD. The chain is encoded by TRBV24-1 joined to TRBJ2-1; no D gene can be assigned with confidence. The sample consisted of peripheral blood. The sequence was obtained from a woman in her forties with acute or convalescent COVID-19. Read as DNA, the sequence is TGTGCCACCAGTGCCGGGTTGAGCTCCTACAATGAGCAGTTCTTC. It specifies CATSAGLSSYNEQFF.